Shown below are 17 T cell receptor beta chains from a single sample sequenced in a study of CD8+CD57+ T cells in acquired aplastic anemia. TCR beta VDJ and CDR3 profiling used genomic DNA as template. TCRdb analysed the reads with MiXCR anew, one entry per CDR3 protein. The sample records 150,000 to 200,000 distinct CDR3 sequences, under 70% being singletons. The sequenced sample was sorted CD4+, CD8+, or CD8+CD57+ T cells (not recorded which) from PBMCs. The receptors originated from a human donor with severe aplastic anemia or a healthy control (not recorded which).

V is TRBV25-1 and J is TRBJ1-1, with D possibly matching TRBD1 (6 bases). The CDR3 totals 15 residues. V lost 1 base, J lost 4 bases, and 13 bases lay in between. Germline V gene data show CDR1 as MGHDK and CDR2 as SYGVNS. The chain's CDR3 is CASSESQGIITEAFF. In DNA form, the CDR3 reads TGTGCCAGCAGTGAATCCCAGGGGATAATCACTGAAGCTTTCTTT.

The chain's CDR3 is CATSDIYGYTF. For the CDR3, the DNA is TGTGCCACCAGTGATATTTATGGCTACACCTTC. The genes are TRBV24-1 and TRBJ1-2; D not resolved. CDR3 size: 11 residues. With 3 bases removed from V and 5 bases from J, the gap between germline ends came to 3 bases. Germline values: CDR1 KGHDR, CDR2 SFDVKD.

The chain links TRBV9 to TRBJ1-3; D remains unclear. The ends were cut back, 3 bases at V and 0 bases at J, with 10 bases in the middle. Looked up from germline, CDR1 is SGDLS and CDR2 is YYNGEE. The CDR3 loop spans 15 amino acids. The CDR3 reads CASSAHSRSGNTIYF. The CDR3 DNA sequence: TGTGCCAGCAGCGCACACAGCCGCTCTGGAAACACCATATATTTT.

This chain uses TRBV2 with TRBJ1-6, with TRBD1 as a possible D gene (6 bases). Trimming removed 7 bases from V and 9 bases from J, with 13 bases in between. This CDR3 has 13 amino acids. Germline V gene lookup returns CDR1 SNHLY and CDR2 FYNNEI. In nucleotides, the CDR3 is TGTGCCAGCAAACGGGACAAAGCTTCACCCCTCCACTTT. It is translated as CASKRDKASPLHF.

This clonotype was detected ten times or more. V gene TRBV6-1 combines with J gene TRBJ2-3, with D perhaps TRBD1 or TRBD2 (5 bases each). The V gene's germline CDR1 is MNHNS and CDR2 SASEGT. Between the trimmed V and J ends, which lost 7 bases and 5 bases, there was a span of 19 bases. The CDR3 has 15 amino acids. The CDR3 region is CASTLFTGRVDTQYF. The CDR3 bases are TGTGCCAGCACCCTGTTTACGGGGCGCGTAGATACGCAGTATTTT.

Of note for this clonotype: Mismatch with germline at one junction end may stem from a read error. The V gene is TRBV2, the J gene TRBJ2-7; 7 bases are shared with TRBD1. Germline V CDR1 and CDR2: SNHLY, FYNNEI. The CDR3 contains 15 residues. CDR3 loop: CATSGNRDSPYEQYF. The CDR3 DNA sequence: TGTGCCACCAGTGGGAACCGGGACAGCCCTTACGAGCAGTACTTC.

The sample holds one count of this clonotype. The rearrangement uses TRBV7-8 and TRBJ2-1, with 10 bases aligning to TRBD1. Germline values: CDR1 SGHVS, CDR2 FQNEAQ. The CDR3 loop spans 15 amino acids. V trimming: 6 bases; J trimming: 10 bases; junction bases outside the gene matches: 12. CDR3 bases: TGTGCCAGCAGTAAAGAAGCCGGGACAGGGGTCGAGCAGTTCTTC. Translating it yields CASSKEAGTGVEQFF.

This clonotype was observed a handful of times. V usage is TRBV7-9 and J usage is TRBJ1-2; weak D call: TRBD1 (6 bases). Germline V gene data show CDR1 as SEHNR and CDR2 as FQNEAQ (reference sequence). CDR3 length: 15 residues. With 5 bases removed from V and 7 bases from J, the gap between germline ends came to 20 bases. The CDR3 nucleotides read TGTGCCAGCAGCCCCCCGGGGGCAGGGACAAGTGGCTACACCTTC. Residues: CASSPPGAGTSGYTF.

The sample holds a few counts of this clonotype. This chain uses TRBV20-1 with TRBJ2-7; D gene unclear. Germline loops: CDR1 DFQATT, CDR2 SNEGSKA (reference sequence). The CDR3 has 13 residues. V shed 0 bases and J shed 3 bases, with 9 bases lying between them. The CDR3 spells CSARDPGGYEQYF. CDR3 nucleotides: TGCAGTGCTAGAGATCCGGGCGGCTACGAGCAGTACTTC.

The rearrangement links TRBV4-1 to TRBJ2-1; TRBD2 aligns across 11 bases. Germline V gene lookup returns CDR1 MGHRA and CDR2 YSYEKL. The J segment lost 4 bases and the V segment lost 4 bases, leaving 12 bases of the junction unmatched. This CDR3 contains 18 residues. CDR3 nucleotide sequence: TGCGCCAGCAGCCTAGGGACTAGCGGTCCATCCCCGTACAATGAGCAGTTCTTC. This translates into CASSLGTSGPSPYNEQFF.

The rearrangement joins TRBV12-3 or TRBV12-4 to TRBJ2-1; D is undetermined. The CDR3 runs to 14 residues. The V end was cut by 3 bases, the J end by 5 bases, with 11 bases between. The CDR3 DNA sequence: TGTGCCAGCAGTTTGAGTAAGTCTAACAATGAGCAGTTCTTC. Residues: CASSLSKSNNEQFF.

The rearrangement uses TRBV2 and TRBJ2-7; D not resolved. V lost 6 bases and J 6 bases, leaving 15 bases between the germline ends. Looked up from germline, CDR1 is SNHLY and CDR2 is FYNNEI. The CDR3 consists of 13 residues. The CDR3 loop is CASSSLPVPEQYF. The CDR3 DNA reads TGTGCCAGCAGCTCCCTACCGGTTCCCGAGCAGTACTTC.

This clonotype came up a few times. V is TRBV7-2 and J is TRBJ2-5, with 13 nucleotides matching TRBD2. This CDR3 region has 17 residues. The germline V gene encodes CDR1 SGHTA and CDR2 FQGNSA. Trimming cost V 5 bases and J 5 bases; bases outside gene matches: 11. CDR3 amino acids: CASSPRTSGRRWETQYF. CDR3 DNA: TGTGCCAGCAGCCCCCGGACTAGCGGGAGACGTTGGGAGACCCAGTACTTC.

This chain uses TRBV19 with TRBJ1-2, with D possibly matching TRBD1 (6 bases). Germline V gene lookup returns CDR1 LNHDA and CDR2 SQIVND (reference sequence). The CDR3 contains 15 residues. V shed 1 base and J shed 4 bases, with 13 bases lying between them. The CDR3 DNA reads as TGTGCCAGTAGTATAGCGACAGGACGCGGCTATGGCTACACCTTC. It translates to CASSIATGRGYGYTF.

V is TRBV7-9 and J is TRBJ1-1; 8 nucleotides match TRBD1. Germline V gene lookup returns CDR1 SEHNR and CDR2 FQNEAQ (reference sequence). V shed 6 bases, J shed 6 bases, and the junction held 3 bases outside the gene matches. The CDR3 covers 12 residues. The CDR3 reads CASRGQAAEAFF. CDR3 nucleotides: TGTGCCAGCAGGGGACAGGCAGCTGAAGCTTTCTTT. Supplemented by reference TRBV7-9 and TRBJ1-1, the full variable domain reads DTGVSQNPRHKITKRGQNVTFRCDPISEHNRLYWYRQTLGQGPEFLTYFQNEAQLEKSRLLSDRFSAERPKGSFSTLEIQRTEQGDSAMYLCASRGQAAEAFFGQGTRLTVV.

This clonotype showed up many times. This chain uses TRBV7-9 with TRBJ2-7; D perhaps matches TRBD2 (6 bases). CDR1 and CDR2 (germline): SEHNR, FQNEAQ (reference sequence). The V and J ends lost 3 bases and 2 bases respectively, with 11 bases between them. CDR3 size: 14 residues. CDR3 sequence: CASSLPGVTYEQYF. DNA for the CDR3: TGTGCCAGCAGCTTGCCGGGGGTGACCTACGAGCAGTACTTC.

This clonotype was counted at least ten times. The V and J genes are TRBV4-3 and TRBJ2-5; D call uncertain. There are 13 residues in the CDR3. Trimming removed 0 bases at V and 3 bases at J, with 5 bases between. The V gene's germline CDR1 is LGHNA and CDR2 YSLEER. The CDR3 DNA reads TGCGCCAGCAGCCAAGACACGGAAGAGACCCAGTACTTC. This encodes CASSQDTEETQYF.